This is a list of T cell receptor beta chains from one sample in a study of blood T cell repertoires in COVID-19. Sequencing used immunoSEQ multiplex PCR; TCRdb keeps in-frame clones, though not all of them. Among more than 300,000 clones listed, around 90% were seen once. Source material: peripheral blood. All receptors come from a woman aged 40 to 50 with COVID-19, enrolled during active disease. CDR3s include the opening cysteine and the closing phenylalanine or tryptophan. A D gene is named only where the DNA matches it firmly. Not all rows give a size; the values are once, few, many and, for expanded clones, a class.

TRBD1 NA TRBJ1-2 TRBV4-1 CASSQDQARGLGGYTF TGCGCCAGCAGCCAAGATCAAGCCAGGGGGTTAGGTGGCTACACCTTC
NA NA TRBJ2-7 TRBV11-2 CASSFDRYSYEQYF TGTGCCAGCAGCTTCGACAGATACTCCTACGAGCAGTACTTC
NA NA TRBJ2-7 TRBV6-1 CASSENWRAYEQYF TGTGCCAGCAGTGAAAACTGGAGGGCCTACGAGCAGTACTTC
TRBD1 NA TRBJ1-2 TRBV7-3 CASSLKTRGQGVNYGYTF TGTGCCAGCAGCTTAAAAACCCGGGGACAGGGCGTCAACTATGGCTACACCTTC
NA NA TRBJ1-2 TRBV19 CASSIRGVSYGYTF TGTGCCAGTAGCATCCGGGGAGTGAGCTATGGCTACACCTTC
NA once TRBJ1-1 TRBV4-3 CASSQDRPRAVAGFDEAFF TGCGCCAGCAGCCAAGATAGGCCCAGGGCCGTGGCAGGTTTTGATGAAGCTTTCTTT
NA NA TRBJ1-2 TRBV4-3 CASSQDRSNYGYTF TGCGCCAGCAGCCAAGATCGTAGTAACTATGGCTACACCTTC
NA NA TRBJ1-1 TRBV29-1 CSVYRDKNTEAFF TGCAGCGTTTACCGGGACAAGAACACTGAAGCTTTCTTT
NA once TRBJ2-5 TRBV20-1 CSASGRGETQYF TGCAGTGCTAGTGGCAGGGGAGAGACCCAGTACTTC
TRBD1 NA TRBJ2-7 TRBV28 CASSLPGTASYEQYF TGTGCCAGCAGTTTACCCGGGACAGCCAGTTACGAGCAGTACTTC
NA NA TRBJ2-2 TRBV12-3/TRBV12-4 CASRFANTGELFF TGTGCCAGCAGATTCGCGAACACCGGGGAGCTGTTTTTT
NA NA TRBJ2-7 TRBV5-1 CASSLGAGEGYEQYF TGCGCCAGCAGCCTAGGGGCAGGGGAGGGATACGAGCAGTACTTC
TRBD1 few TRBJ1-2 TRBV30 CAWNDRGFGYTF TGTGCCTGGAATGACAGGGGGTTCGGCTACACCTTC
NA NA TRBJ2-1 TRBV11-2 CASSFVGRAKHNEQFF TGTGCCAGCAGCTTCGTTGGCAGGGCCAAACACAATGAGCAGTTCTTC
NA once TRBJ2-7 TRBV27 CASSFEGRSHEQYF TGTGCCAGCAGTTTCGAGGGGAGGAGCCACGAGCAGTACTTC
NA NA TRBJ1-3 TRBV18 CASSRTDKTIGNTIYF TGTGCCAGCTCCCGGACAGATAAGACAATCGGAAACACCATATATTTT